This T cell receptor beta chain derives from a study of T cell repertoires in cytomegalovirus infection. Turning to the study itself: Recently described HLA-C-restricted plus well-studied HLA-B-restricted CMV epitopes were used. Evidence of both CMV infection and a matching HLA type came from public TCR beta signatures.

Study observations and caveats: There were HLA-C-restricted CMV-specific TCR beta clonotypes dominating the ex vivo response.

This clonotype was observed at least ten times. The antigen is undetermined. The V gene's germline CDR1 is SGHTA and CDR2 FQGNSA. Losses at the gene ends were 3 bases for V and 7 bases for J; bases not matched to a gene: 4. The CDR3 is 14 residues long. Each CDR3 protein is one row after TCRdb ran MiXCR on the reads. Among roughly 500,000 distinct CDR3 sequences listed, roughly a third were seen once. The genes are TRBV7-2 and TRBJ1-3; 9 bases fit TRBD1. The source of this sequence is a human donor in good health (CMV status not recorded). Some clones in this sample may be carry-over from other donors' samples. Specimen: cultured PBMCs, collected from culture after CMV antigen stimulation. Written as DNA, the CDR3 is TGTGCCAGCAGCTTCGACAGGGGGACTAACACCATATATTTT. Translation gives CASSFDRGTNTIYF.